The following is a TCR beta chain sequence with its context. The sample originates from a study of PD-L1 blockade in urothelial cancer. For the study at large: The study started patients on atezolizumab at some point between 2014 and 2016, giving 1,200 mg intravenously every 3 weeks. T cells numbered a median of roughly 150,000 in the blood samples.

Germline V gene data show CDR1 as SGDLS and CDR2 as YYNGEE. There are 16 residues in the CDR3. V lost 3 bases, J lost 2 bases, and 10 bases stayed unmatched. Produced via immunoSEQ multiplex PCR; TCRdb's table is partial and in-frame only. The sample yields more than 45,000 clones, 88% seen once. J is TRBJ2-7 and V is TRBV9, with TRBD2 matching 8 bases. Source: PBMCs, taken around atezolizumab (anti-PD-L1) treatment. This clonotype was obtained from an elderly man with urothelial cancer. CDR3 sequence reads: CASSGLAGTSPYEQYF. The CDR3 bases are TGTGCCAGCAGCGGATTAGCGGGAACTTCCCCCTACGAGCAGTACTTC.